The 9 T cell receptor beta chains below come from one sample, sequenced in a study of prognosis after radiotherapy for stage I lung cancer. Using two-round multiplex PCR, the authors amplified TCR beta CDR3 from genomic DNA. The first PCR round targeted every TRBV and TRBJ gene with specific primers. Each CDR3 protein is one row after TCRdb ran MiXCR on the multiplex PCR reads. The repertoire holds 13,000 or so distinct CDR3 sequences, with 45% to 50% as singletons. This specimen was PBMCs, taken before or after stereotactic body radiation therapy (not recorded which). The receptor set was obtained from a donor older than 45 with non-small cell lung cancer.

This clonotype was detected ten times or more. The chain is built from TRBV11-2 and TRBJ2-5, with D maybe TRBD2 (5 bases). V was pared by 1 base and J by 1 base, with 16 bases between. The CDR3 covers 17 residues. Germline CDR1 is SGHAT and CDR2 is FQNNGV. The CDR3: CASSLGVTTASQETQYF. CDR3 sequence (DNA): TGTGCCAGCAGCTTAGGAGTGACTACGGCCTCCCAAGAGACCCAGTACTTC.

Relative to its sample, this clonotype is medium-sized. J is TRBJ2-7 and V is TRBV7-2; the match to TRBD1 covers 8 bases. Germline V gene lookup returns CDR1 SGHTA and CDR2 FQGNSA. This CDR3 contains 15 residues. V shed 5 bases and J 0 bases; nucleotides not matched to a gene: 6. CDR3 sequence reads: CASSNRDRSSYEQYF. The DNA for the CDR3 is TGTGCCAGCAGCAATCGGGACAGGAGCTCCTACGAGCAGTACTTC. The variable domain in full, with the rest retrieved from reference TRBV7-2 and TRBJ2-7, is GAGVSQSPSNKVTEKGKDVELRCDPISGHTALYWYRQSLGQGLEFLIYFQGNSAPDKSGLPSDRFSAERTGGSVSTLTIQRTQQEDSAVYLCASSNRDRSSYEQYFGPGTRLTVT.

The J gene is TRBJ1-2, the V gene TRBV19, with TRBD1 matching over 9 bases. The ends lost 9 bases at V and 6 bases at J; junction bases unmatched: 2. Germline CDR1 reads LNHDA; CDR2 reads SQIVND (reference sequence). This CDR3 has 11 amino acids. The CDR3 sequence is CASRQGDGYTF. In DNA, the CDR3 is TGTGCCAGCCGACAGGGGGATGGCTACACCTTC.

The rearrangement uses TRBV20-1 and TRBJ2-3; 12 bases agree with TRBD2. This CDR3 contains 18 residues. Germline CDR1 is DFQATT and CDR2 is SNEGSKA (reference sequence). With V trimmed by 3 bases and J by 2 bases, 12 bases remained unmatched. The CDR3 DNA is TGCAGTGCTAGGGACGGCGGACTAGCGGGGTGGGCCACAGATACGCAGTATTTT. This translates into CSARDGGLAGWATDTQYF.

The chain links TRBV7-2 to TRBJ2-7, with 12 bases that match TRBD2. The CDR3 is made up of 14 amino acids. Germline CDR1 reads SGHTA; CDR2 reads FQGNSA. Trimming cost V 9 bases and J 0 bases; bases outside gene matches: 3. CDR3 sequence reads: CARSSGRASYEQYF. In DNA, the CDR3 is TGTGCCAGATCTAGCGGGAGGGCCTCCTACGAGCAGTACTTC.

In this sample, this clonotype turned up a few times. It is unclear where the CDR3 begins or ends on the DNA, so no DNA is shown, and the CDR3 is as TCRdb lists it. The chain is built from TRBV11-3 and TRBJ2-1; the table gives TRBD1 as D, unverified against the DNA. Germline V CDR1 and CDR2: SGHNT, YENEEA. The CDR3 spans 15 amino acids, including both terminal residues. The CDR3 here is CASSFGPGGTNEQFF.

The CDR3 DNA follows: TGTGCCAGCAGTAGACTAGCGGGAGACACCGGGGAGCTGTTTTTT. It codes for CASSRLAGDTGELFF. The chain has TRBV6-4 and TRBJ2-2; 12 nucleotides match TRBD2. The CDR3 consists of 15 residues. After removal of 5 bases from V and 3 bases from J, the junction contained 1 base not matched to a gene. The germline V gene has CDR1 MRHNA and CDR2 SNTAGT.

With regard to this clonotype: It differs at one base from a far larger clone, so likely a read error. V is TRBV5-1 and J is TRBJ1-6; D not resolved. The CDR3 is made up of 14 amino acids. Germline CDR1 SGHRS, CDR2 YFSETQ. The DNA of the CDR3 is TGTGCCAGCAGTGAAGCGTATGAGTTTGCGCCCCTCTACTTT. It yields the protein CASSEAYEFAPLYF.

A remark on this clonotype: The junction shows a germline mismatch at one end, possibly a read error. This chain uses TRBV29-1 with TRBJ2-1; 8 bases are a match to TRBD1. Germline V gene sequence: CDR1 SQVTM, CDR2 ANQGSEA. This CDR3 is built from 14 residues. CDR3 in DNA: TGCAGCGTCACCGGACAGGGCTCCTACAATGAGAAGTTCTTC. As protein: CSVTGQGSYNEKFF.